This TCR beta chain was identified in a study of blood T cell repertoires in COVID-19. There are 14 residues in the CDR3. The V gene lost 3 bases and the J gene lost 1 base, with 7 bases spanning the gap. Germline values: CDR1 GTSNPN, CDR2 SVGIG (reference sequence). TCRdb's table, derived via immunoSEQ multiplex PCR, lists solely in-frame clones and lacks some. The sample shows a few hundred thousand clones, more than 85% of them seen only once. The V call is TRBV30, the J call TRBJ2-6; D is uncertain. The clonotype comes from a person aged 18 to 30 with COVID-19, enrolled during active disease. Sequencing used peripheral blood. CDR3 sequence (DNA): TGTGCCTGGAGCGATCTATCTGGGGCCAACGTCCTGACTTTC. It specifies CAWSDLSGANVLTF.